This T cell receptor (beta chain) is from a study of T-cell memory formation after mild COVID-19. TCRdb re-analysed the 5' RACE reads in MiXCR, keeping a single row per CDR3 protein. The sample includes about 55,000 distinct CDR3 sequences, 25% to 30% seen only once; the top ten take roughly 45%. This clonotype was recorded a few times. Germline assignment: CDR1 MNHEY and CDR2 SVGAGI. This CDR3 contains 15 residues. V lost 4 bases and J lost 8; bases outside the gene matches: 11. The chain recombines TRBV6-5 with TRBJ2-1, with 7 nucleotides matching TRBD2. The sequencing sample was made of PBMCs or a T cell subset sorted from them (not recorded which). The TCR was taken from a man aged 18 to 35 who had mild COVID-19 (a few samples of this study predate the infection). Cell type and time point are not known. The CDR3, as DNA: TGTGCCAGCAGTTCGTTGGCGGGGGTCGGGGATGAGCAGTTCTTC. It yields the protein CASSSLAGVGDEQFF.